Each of the 8 T cell receptor beta chains below was sequenced from the same sample in a study of Ad26.COV2.S vaccination and SARS-CoV-2 variants. Treatment given: over 15 received Ad26.COV2.S at low or high dose, single or two shots; several received placebo; per-sample allocation not given. Specimen acquisition occurred on day 63 following the initial vaccine or placebo injection. Sequencing used immunoSEQ multiplex PCR; TCRdb keeps in-frame clones, though not all of them. The table lists 300,000 to 350,000 clones, approximately 86% of them singletons, with around 11% in the top ten. This specimen consisted of peripheral blood, obtained in a trial of Ad26.COV2.S vaccine versus placebo. The receptor source for this set is a person between 18 and 59 years old who received the Ad26.COV2.S COVID-19 vaccine or a placebo.

V and J are TRBV5-1 and TRBJ1-2; no reliable D call. The CDR3 runs 15 residues. CDR1 SGHRS and CDR2 YFSETQ come from the germline V gene. V was pared by 0 bases and J by 4 bases, with 13 bases between. This CDR3 is CASSLGPDRGYGYTF. The CDR3 coding sequence is TGCGCCAGCAGCTTGGGCCCGGACCGTGGCTATGGCTACACCTTC. Full variable domain (rest looked up from reference TRBV5-1 and TRBJ1-2): KAGVTQTPRYLIKTRGQQVTLSCSPISGHRSVSWYQQTPGQGLQFLFEYFSETQRNKGNFPGRFSGRQFSNSRSEMNVSTLELGDSALYLCASSLGPDRGYGYTFGSGTRLTVV.

This chain connects TRBV27 to TRBJ2-7, with D unclear. The CDR3 consists of 13 residues. CDR1 MNHEY and CDR2 SMNVEV come from the germline V gene (reference sequence). V lost 2 bases and J 4 bases, leaving 9 bases between the germline ends. In nucleotides, the CDR3 is TGTGCCAGCAGTTTACTCAGGAGTTACGAGCAGTACTTC. Protein: CASSLLRSYEQYF.

The V gene is TRBV4-3, the J gene TRBJ1-1, with D possibly matching TRBD1 (5 bases). Germline-derived CDR1 and CDR2 are LGHNA and YSLEER. This CDR3 has 15 residues. The ends were cut back, 0 bases at V and 8 bases at J, with 16 bases in the middle. The CDR3 nucleotides are TGCGCCAGCAGCCAAGATAGATCGGACACAGAAGAAGCTTTCTTT. Translated: CASSQDRSDTEEAFF.

Turning to this clone: The sample contains more than one DNA sequence encoding this CDR3. The chain recombines TRBV7-2 with TRBJ1-2; no clear D. The CDR3 sequence is 13 residues long. The germline V and J ends were trimmed by 1 base and 1 base, with 4 bases remaining between them. The germline V gene has CDR1 SGHTA and CDR2 FQGNSA. CDR3 nucleotide sequence: TGTGCCAGCAGCTTAGGCCTTAACTATGGCTACACCTTC. Translating gives CASSLGLNYGYTF.

V usage is TRBV3-1 (or the pseudogene TRBV3-2) and J usage is TRBJ1-6; D not resolved. CDR3 length: 14 amino acids. Trimming shortened V by 1 base and J by 10 bases, and 11 bases separated the two germline ends. Germline V gene lookup returns CDR1 LGHDT and CDR2 YNNKEL (reference sequence). Written as DNA, the CDR3 is TGTGCCAGCAGCCAAGGTGTAGAAGGCTCACCCCTCCACTTT. It specifies CASSQGVEGSPLHF.

The genes are TRBV28 and TRBJ2-1; perhaps TRBD1 as D (5 bases). Trimming removed 9 bases at V and 8 bases at J, with 14 bases between. The germline CDR1 and CDR2 sequences are MDHEN and SYDVKM. The CDR3 length is 12 residues. In DNA, the CDR3 is TGTGCCAGTCTTGACTGGGGCCATGAGCAGTTCTTC. Translated, it gives CASLDWGHEQFF.

The CDR3 sequence is CASSAPGATNTGELFF. The CDR3 nucleotides read TGTGCCAGCAGTGCCCCGGGCGCCACGAACACCGGGGAGCTGTTTTTT. This chain uses TRBV28 with TRBJ2-2; D not resolved. Germline V gene sequence: CDR1 MDHEN, CDR2 SYDVKM. The V end lost 5 bases, the J end lost 0 bases, and 13 bases lay between the germline ends. The CDR3 has 16 residues. Based on the CDR3 plus reference TRBV28 and TRBJ2-2, the full variable domain is DVKVTQSSRYLVKRTGEKVFLECVQDMDHENMFWYRQDPGLGLRLIYFSYDVKMKEKGDIPEGYSVSREKKERFSLILESASTNQTSMYLCASSAPGATNTGELFFGEGSRLTVL.

The rearrangement joins TRBV7-9 to TRBJ2-2; either TRBD1 or TRBD2 may fit D (6 bases each). The germline gives CDR1 SEHNR, CDR2 FQNEAQ (reference sequence). The CDR3 consists of 13 residues. Trimming removed 11 bases from V and 5 bases from J, with 15 bases in between. The CDR3 region has the DNA TGTGCCGGGGGGTTACAGGGAACCGGGGAGCTGTTTTTT. Its translation is CAGGLQGTGELFF.